These 5 T cell receptor beta chains originate from one sample sequenced in a study of T cell clonality in common variable immunodeficiency. Here immunoSEQ multiplex PCR was the method, and the copy in TCRdb shows in-frame clones only, minus some. The record shows some 38,000 clones for this sample, with no singletons present. Sequenced: peripheral blood mononuclear cells. These receptors all stem from a person between 18 and 69 years old in good health.

This clone was counted ten times or more. The read comes to an end 3 residues before the CDR3 does, leaving the germline J gene to fill in the end. The J gene is TRBJ2-1, the V gene TRBV6-4, with D possibly being TRBD1 (6 bases). The V gene's germline CDR1 is MRHNA and CDR2 SNTAGT. Trimming removed 0 bases at V and 7 bases at J, with 10 bases between. The CDR3 length is 14 residues. The CDR3 loop reads CASSDSGARNEQFF. CDR3 DNA (partial): TGTGCCAGCAGTGACTCGGGGGCACGGAATGAG.

This clone was recorded at least ten times. The read finishes 3 residues shy of the CDR3 end, and the germline J gene is used to complete it. The rearrangement links TRBV5-1 to TRBJ2-3; 7 bases match TRBD2. Trimming cost V 0 bases and J 0 bases; bases outside gene matches: 1. The CDR3 spans 15 residues. Germline V gene data show CDR1 as SGHRS and CDR2 as YFSETQ. The sequenced CDR3 bases are TGCGCCAGCAGCTTGGGGGAGGGGAGCACAGATACG. This encodes CASSLGEGSTDT. The whole CDR3 sequence is CASSLGEGSTDTQYF.

This clone came up many times. Read coverage stops 3 residues before the CDR3 terminus; the germline J gene supplies the remainder. The chain links TRBV6-1 to TRBJ1-2; 7 bases align to TRBD1. This CDR3 spans 14 amino acids. Germline CDR1 reads MNHNS; CDR2 reads SASEGT. V was clipped by 4 bases and J by 4 bases; unmatched bases: 6. The CDR3 here is CASSARTGSYGYTF. CDR3 bases read: TGTGCCAGCAGTGCCCGGACAGGATCCTATGGC.

This clone was counted at least ten times. The CDR3 is cut off 3 residues early in the read; its end comes from the germline J gene. J is TRBJ2-7 and V is TRBV10-1, with D possibly TRBD2 on 5 matching bases. This CDR3 has 14 amino acids. The V and J ends lost 2 bases and 5 bases respectively, with 13 bases between them. Germline CDR1 is WNHNN and CDR2 is SYGVQD (reference sequence). The part of the CDR3 DNA that was read is TGCGCCAGCAGTGAGAGCGGATCCATCGACGAG. Translated, it gives CASSESGSIDE. The whole CDR3 sequence reads CASSESGSIDEQYF.

This clone is labeled as medium-sized. The CDR3 end lies 3 residues beyond the end of the read and is filled in from the germline J gene. This chain links TRBV2 with TRBJ1-4, with TRBD1 identical over 10 bases. CDR3 length: 16 amino acids. V shed 5 bases and J 6 bases; nucleotides not matched to a gene: 9. Germline loops: CDR1 SNHLY, CDR2 FYNNEI. CDR3 bases read: TGTGCCAGCAGTCGGACAGGGGGAACGGGGTATGAAAAA. It codes for CASSRTGGTGYEK. The whole CDR3 reads CASSRTGGTGYEKLFF.